This T cell receptor (beta chain) originates from a study of glioma-infiltrating T cells after dendritic cell vaccination. Method: immunoSEQ multiplex PCR; TCRdb's copy keeps in-frame clones and lacks some. Of 90,000 or so clones listed, 75% to 90% were seen once; the top ten hold approximately 2.1%. V was trimmed by 10 bases and J by 0 bases, leaving 12 bases between them. The CDR3 is 13 residues long. Germline values: CDR1 MNHNS, CDR2 SASEGT. This clone showed up just a few times. Time point here: after dendritic cell vaccination, including at tumor progression/relapse. The sample here was blood, taken after dendritic cell vaccination. The TCR was taken from a human donor with glioblastoma. The chain recombines TRBV6-1 with TRBJ1-1; D not resolved. The CDR3 DNA reads TGTGCCACTAGGGAGGTATTGAACACTGAAGCTTTCTTT. The encoded protein is CATREVLNTEAFF.